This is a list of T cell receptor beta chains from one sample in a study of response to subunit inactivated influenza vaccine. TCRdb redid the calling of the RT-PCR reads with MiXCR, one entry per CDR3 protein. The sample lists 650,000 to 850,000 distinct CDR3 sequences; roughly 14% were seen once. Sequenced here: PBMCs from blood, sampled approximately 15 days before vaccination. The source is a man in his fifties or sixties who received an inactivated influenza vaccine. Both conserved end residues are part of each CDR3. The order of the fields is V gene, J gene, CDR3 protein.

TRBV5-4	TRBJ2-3	CASSLFSGGFDTQYF
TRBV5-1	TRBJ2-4	CASSRAGTGVNIQYF
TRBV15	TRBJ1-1	CATSRAGQGNTEAFF
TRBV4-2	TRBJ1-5	CASSQDNLRVNQPQHF
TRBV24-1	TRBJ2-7	CATSDLIGNEQYF
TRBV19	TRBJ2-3	CASSSLAGTSGTDTQYF
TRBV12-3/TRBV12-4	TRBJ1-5	CASSSGGSHQPQHF
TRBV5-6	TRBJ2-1	CASSFESGLTRFF
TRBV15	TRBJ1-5	CATSIGAGNQPQHF
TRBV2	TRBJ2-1	CASSALNNEQFF
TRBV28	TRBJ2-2	CASRGNRGRNTGELFF
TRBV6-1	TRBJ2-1	CASSRQGALTYNEQFF
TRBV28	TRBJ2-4	CASRKQGRDIQYF
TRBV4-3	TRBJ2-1	CASSQDKFEGEYNEQFF
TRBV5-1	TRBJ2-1	CASSLRTGPRNEQFF
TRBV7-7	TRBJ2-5	CASSRGLASGETQYF
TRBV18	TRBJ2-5	CASSPLMSANQETQYF
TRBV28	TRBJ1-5	CASSLRGENQPQHF
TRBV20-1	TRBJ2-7	CSAFPQRAYEQYF
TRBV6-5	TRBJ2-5	CASSYSRAGIVETQYF
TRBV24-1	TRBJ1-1	CATRGLNTEAFF
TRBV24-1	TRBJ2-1	CATSDRGSSYNEQFF
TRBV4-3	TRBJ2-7	CASSQDLAREQYF
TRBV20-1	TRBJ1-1	CSARSAQGNTEAFF
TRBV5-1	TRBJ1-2	CASSLSDRGYGYTF
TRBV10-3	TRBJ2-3	CAISVGAGGTAPPTQYF
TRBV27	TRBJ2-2	CASKKGLAGDGELFF
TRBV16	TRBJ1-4	CASSQTRGDNEKLFF
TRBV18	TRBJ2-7	CASSPPGLAKIYEQYF
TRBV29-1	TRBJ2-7	CSVELREDSYEQYF
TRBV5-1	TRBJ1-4	CASSLDSLSGEKLFF
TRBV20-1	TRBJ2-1	CSAPEASYNEQFF
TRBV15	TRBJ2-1	CATSRDRSGSRNEQFF
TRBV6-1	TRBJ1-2	CASAPDRLSYGYTF
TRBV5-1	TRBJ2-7	CASSPGGGNLYEQYF
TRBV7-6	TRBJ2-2	CASSRTTNTGELFF
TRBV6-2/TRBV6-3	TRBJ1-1	CASSSVWMNTEAFF
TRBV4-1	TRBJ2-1	CASSPYATIQFF
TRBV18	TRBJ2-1	CASSLPGGPNEQFF
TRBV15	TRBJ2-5	CATSDLSTYSQGRTETQYF
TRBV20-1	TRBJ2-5	CSAEIPLGTGGGLETQYF
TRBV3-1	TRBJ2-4	CASSQGGRGLGGIQYF
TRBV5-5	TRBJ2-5	CASSLGLAGWETQYF
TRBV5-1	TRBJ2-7	CASSFGGPGEQYF
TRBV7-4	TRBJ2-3	CASSLRLAGGPVTDTQYF
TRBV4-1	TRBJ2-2	CASSLVRTPNTGELFF
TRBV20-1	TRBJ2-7	CSARVAGGSYEQYF
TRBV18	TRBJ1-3	CASSPRSSSGNTIYF
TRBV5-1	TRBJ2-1	CASSLMPLSNNEQFF
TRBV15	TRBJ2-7	CATIASRGEQYF
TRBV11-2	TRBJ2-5	CASSFRGQETQYF
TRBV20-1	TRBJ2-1	CSARGYLYEQFF
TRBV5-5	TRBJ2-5	CASSFRSQQETQYF
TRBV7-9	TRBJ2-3	CASSLSGPWGTDTQYF
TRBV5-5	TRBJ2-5	CASSWTSGRSQETQYF
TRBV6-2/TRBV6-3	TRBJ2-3	CASRPSWVLGDGTQYF
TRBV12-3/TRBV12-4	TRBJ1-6	CASTRGPSPLHF
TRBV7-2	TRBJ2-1	CASSSLAGVYNEQFF